This T cell receptor beta chain stems from a study of T-cell memory formation after mild COVID-19. TCRdb used MiXCR to reprocess the 5' RACE reads, holding one entry per CDR3 protein. The sample lists 500,000 to 650,000 distinct CDR3 sequences; 20% to 25% were seen once. Study results and caveats: From day 15 to 85, contracting clones were balanced between CD4 and CD8, whereas later expanders leaned toward CD4+.

V lost 5 bases to trimming and J lost 8 bases, with 12 bases between them. Germline values: CDR1 MNHNY, CDR2 SVGAGI (reference sequence). The CDR3 is 12 residues long. This clonotype was counted a single time. Its antigen is not known. The sequencing sample was made of PBMCs or a T cell subset sorted from them (not recorded which). The V call is TRBV6-6, the J call TRBJ1-2; D is ambiguous. The TCR comes from an adult woman who had mild COVID-19 (a few samples of this study predate the infection). Cell type and time point are not known. The CDR3 spells CASSDEVGGYTF. The CDR3 DNA is TGTGCCAGCAGTGATGAGGTGGGAGGCTACACCTTC.